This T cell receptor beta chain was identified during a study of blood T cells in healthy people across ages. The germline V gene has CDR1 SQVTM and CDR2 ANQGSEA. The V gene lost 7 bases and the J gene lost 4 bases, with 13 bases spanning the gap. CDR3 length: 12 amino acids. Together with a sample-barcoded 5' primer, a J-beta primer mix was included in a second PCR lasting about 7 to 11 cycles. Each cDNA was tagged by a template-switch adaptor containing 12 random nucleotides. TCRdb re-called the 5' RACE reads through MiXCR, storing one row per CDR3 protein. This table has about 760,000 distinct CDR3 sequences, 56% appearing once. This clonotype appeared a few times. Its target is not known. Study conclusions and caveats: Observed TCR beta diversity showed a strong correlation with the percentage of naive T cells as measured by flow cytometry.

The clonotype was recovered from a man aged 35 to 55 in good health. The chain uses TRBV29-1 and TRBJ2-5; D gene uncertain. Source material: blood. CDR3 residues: CSDVSWGETQYF. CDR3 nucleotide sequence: TGCAGCGACGTTAGTTGGGGAGAGACCCAGTACTTC.